Detailed here is one T cell receptor beta chain. This CDR3 comprises 16 residues. Trimming left V 1 base short and J 1 base short, with 13 bases between. Per the germline V gene, CDR1 is ENHRY and CDR2 is SYGVKD. This sample stems from a study of T cell responses to AZD1222 COVID-19 vaccine. Profiling relied on immunoSEQ multiplex PCR, and the TCRdb table lists in-frame clones only, not all of them. The sample holds over 95,000 clones; about 85% are singletons and the top ten take approximately 2.9%. The rearrangement uses TRBV10-3 and TRBJ1-1; D possibly corresponds to TRBD1 (6 bases). The clonotype comes from an adult in good health. The source was peripheral blood, collected on day 0 of AZD1222 vaccination. CDR3 DNA: TGTGCCATCAGTGAGTATCAGCCAGGGGCGAACACTGAAGCTTTCTTT. It translates to CAISEYQPGANTEAFF.